The 16 T cell receptor beta chains listed next were all sequenced from one sample in a study of graft-versus-host responses after intestinal transplantation. Profiled with immunoSEQ multiplex PCR; TCRdb holds only in-frame clones, not every one. The data show about 110,000 clones, about 91% seen once. These receptors are not linked to any known antigen. The source material was unstimulated CD4+ T cells sorted from spleen or lymph node cells, sampled before transplant. Receptors originate from a human donor who was the organ donor for an intestinal transplant.

The chain links TRBV27 to TRBJ2-5; 7 nucleotides agree with TRBD2. The CDR3 extends over 14 amino acids. The V and J ends lost 6 bases and 5 bases, in that order; junction bases with no gene match: 9. From germline, CDR1 is MNHEY and CDR2 SMNVEV (reference sequence). This CDR3 is CASRIGRLWETQYF. The CDR3 bases are TGTGCCAGCAGAATCGGGAGGCTCTGGGAGACCCAGTACTTC.

This clone was found a few times. This chain uses TRBV4-3 with TRBJ1-4; 10 bases agree with TRBD1. V dropped 4 bases and J dropped 0; count of bases not matched to a gene: 2. The CDR3 runs to 16 residues. The germline gives CDR1 LGHNA, CDR2 YSLEER. The chain's CDR3 is CASSPGQGATNEKLFF. The DNA for the CDR3 is TGCGCCAGCAGCCCCGGACAGGGGGCAACTAATGAAAAACTGTTTTTT.

This chain connects TRBV21-1 to TRBJ2-4; the table names TRBD1, a call not compared with the DNA. TRBV21-1 is given as a pseudogene. The CDR3 has 14 residues. This chain's CDR3 is CASSKDRGRDIQYF. The CDR3 DNA is TGTGCCAGCAGCAAAGACAGGGGCAGGGACATTCAGTACTTC.

V is TRBV12-5 and J is TRBJ2-5; D might be TRBD2 (6 bases). The CDR3 has 13 amino acids. The ends were cut back, 4 bases at V and 3 bases at J, with 9 bases in the middle. The germline V gene encodes CDR1 LGHNT and CDR2 FRNRAP. The CDR3 loop is CASGWGLEETQYF. The CDR3 DNA is TGTGCTAGTGGTTGGGGACTGGAAGAGACCCAGTACTTC.

V is TRBV11-3 and J is TRBJ2-7, with 8 bases that match TRBD2. The CDR3 runs 18 residues. The germline CDR1 and CDR2 sequences are SGHNT and YENEEA. V shed 0 bases and J 2 bases; nucleotides not matched to a gene: 12. CDR3 sequence (DNA): TGTGCCAGCAGCTTAGAAAGGCGATGGGCGGGAGGCGCCTACGAGCAGTACTTC. It yields the protein CASSLERRWAGGAYEQYF.

This chain links TRBV9 with TRBJ2-7; TRBD1 might be the D (6 bases). With 0 bases removed from V and 0 bases from J, the gap between germline ends came to 13 bases. The germline V gene has CDR1 SGDLS and CDR2 YYNGEE. This CDR3 region has 16 residues. CDR3 sequence (DNA): TGTGCCAGCAGCGTAGGGATCCAGGGGACCTCCTACGAGCAGTACTTC. Translating gives CASSVGIQGTSYEQYF.

The chain employs TRBV5-8 and TRBJ2-5; D perhaps matches TRBD1 (5 bases). CDR1 is SGHTS and CDR2 is YDEGEE in the germline V gene. The CDR3 extends over 13 amino acids. V gave up 4 bases and J gave up 4 bases, with 11 bases separating them. For the CDR3, the DNA is TGTGCCAGCAGCCAACAGGTAACAGAGACCCAGTACTTC. It codes for CASSQQVTETQYF. The variable domain in full, with the rest retrieved from reference TRBV5-8 and TRBJ2-5, is EAGVTQSPTHLIKTRGQQATLRCSPISGHTSVYWYQQALGLGLQFLLWYDEGEERNRGNFPPRFSGRQFPNYSSELNVNALELEDSALYLCASSQQVTETQYFGPGTRLLVL.

The rearrangement joins TRBV5-1 to TRBJ1-2; a weak D match, TRBD1 (6 bases). Per germline, CDR1 SGHRS and CDR2 YFSETQ. Deletions cut 2 bases from V and 4 bases from J, with 15 bases between. CDR3 length equals 15 residues. Here the CDR3 reads CASSFLPQGRYGYTF. In nucleotides, the CDR3 is TGCGCCAGCAGCTTCTTACCACAGGGACGCTATGGCTACACCTTC.

The count of this clone is one. V usage is TRBV29-1 and J usage is TRBJ1-1, with 8 nucleotides matching TRBD1. V lost 3 bases to trimming and J lost 1 base; unmatched junction nucleotides: 4. Germline V CDR1 and CDR2: SQVTM, ANQGSEA. The CDR3 consists of 14 residues. CDR3 coding DNA: TGCAGCGTTGACGGGCAGGGGGCGAACACTGAAGCTTTCTTT. This encodes CSVDGQGANTEAFF.

V usage is TRBV21-1 and J usage is TRBJ1-1; the table's D call, TRBD1, was not checked against the DNA. TRBV21-1 is marked as a pseudogene. This CDR3 comprises 15 residues. In nucleotides, the CDR3 is TGTGCCAGCAGCAAAGCTGTGACAGGGGGCACTGAAGCTTTCTTT. Its translation: CASSKAVTGGTEAFF.

This clone was seen a handful of times. The J gene is TRBJ1-1, the V gene TRBV5-1; TRBD1 aligns across 8 bases. Trimming took 4 bases from V and 3 from J; bases not matched to a gene: 8. The germline CDR1 and CDR2 sequences are SGHRS and YFSETQ. This CDR3 region has 15 residues. The CDR3 DNA is TGCGCCAGCAGCGCTTTACAGGGGGTGGACACTGAAGCTTTCTTT. This sequence encodes CASSALQGVDTEAFF.

The chain couples TRBV6-1 to TRBJ2-7; 7 positions agree with TRBD2. V gave up 6 bases and J gave up 0 bases; unmatched junction bases: 5. The CDR3 sequence is 14 residues long. Germline values: CDR1 MNHNS, CDR2 SASEGT. The CDR3 reads CASRGGQSSYEQYF. The CDR3 nucleotides read TGTGCCAGCAGGGGAGGGCAGAGCTCCTACGAGCAGTACTTC.

Turning to this clone: The junction departs from germline at one end; a sequencing error may be responsible. The chain links TRBV7-2 to TRBJ1-1; D is ambiguous. CDR3 length: 17 residues. The germline V gene encodes CDR1 SGHTA and CDR2 FQGNSA. The CDR3 sequence is CASSLVAIGPMNAEAFF. The CDR3, as DNA: TGTGCCAGCAGCTTAGTCGCGATTGGACCGATGAACGCTGAAGCTTTCTTT.

This clone has more than one count but fewer than ten. V usage is TRBV10-3 and J usage is TRBJ1-3, with D uncertain. Germline CDR1 reads ENHRY; CDR2 reads SYGVKD. V lost 4 bases and J 4 bases, leaving 14 bases between the germline ends. CDR3 length: 15 residues. The CDR3 sequence: CAISVFLGGGNTIYF. CDR3 nucleotide sequence: TGTGCCATCAGTGTCTTCCTCGGAGGGGGAAACACCATATATTTT.

The J gene is TRBJ1-2, the V gene TRBV18, with D possibly TRBD1 on 6 matching bases. The CDR3 runs 14 residues. Germline CDR1 is KGHSH and CDR2 is LQKENI. V lost 4 bases and J 3 bases, leaving 12 bases between the germline ends. Here the CDR3 reads CASSRPQGHYGYTF. The DNA for the CDR3 is TGTGCCAGCTCACGTCCACAGGGTCACTATGGCTACACCTTC.

The gene calls are TRBV2 and TRBJ2-7, with 7 bases matching TRBD1. The CDR3 extends over 15 amino acids. The germline CDR1 and CDR2 sequences are SNHLY and FYNNEI. Losses at the gene ends were 7 bases for V and 2 bases for J; bases not matched to a gene: 11. The DNA for the CDR3 is TGTGCCAGCAAAAAACAGGGGATACGGGCCTACGAGCAGTACTTC. The encoded protein is CASKKQGIRAYEQYF.